These 2 T cell receptor beta chains came from one sample sequenced in a study of human T cells and chemical hapten exposure. As for time point: patch test 3, about 24 weeks after DPC sensitization. The treatment: therapeutic diphenylcyclopropenone sensitization with weekly scalp DPC. TCRdb ran MiXCR on the RACE reads and lists one entry per CDR3 protein. The sample includes 130,000 or so distinct CDR3 sequences, around 11% of them seen just once. The sample here was whole blood, taken in connection with sensitization to the hapten diphenylcyclopropenone (DPC). These receptor sequences come from a woman in her fifties or sixties with alopecia areata. Some clones in this sample may be carry-over from other donors' samples.

This clonotype was detected a few times. The chain is built from TRBV28 and TRBJ1-5; D is unresolved. The CDR3 is 14 amino acids. Germline V lookup: CDR1 MDHEN, CDR2 SYDVKM. The V end lost 5 bases, the J end lost 2 bases, and 10 bases lay between the germline ends. For the CDR3, the DNA is TGTGCCAGCAGTCATAGGGTGGGCAATCAGCCCCAGCATTTT. Translated: CASSHRVGNQPQHF.

Only a few counts were recorded for this clonotype. The V and J genes are TRBV7-9 and TRBJ1-1; 7 bases line up with TRBD1. CDR1 is SEHNR and CDR2 is FQNEAQ in the germline V gene (reference sequence). The J segment lost 7 bases and the V segment lost 3 bases, leaving 5 bases of the junction unmatched. The CDR3 is made up of 13 amino acids. The CDR3: CASSFRQGREAFF. CDR3 nucleotide sequence: TGTGCCAGCAGCTTCCGACAGGGCCGTGAAGCTTTCTTT.